This T cell receptor beta chain was obtained from a study of shared clonotypes between healthy human individuals. Study details: Donors, aged 18 to 49, were two women and a few men.

Study conclusions and caveats: Non-shared clonotypes displayed generation probabilities falling below those of clonotypes present in all four donors.

With regard to this clone: Its antigen is still unknown.

Measured with immunoSEQ multiplex PCR; TCRdb has only the in-frame clones, and not every one. The sample includes about 680,000 clones, 92% seen only once; the top ten take approximately 22%. CD45RO-negative cells were positively selected for CCR7, leaving out terminally differentiated effector memory CD45RA+ cells. This receptor was taken from a young man in good health. The sample was naive CD8+ T cells sorted from blood.

The CDR3 sequence is CASSQDTNQPQHF. The DNA for the CDR3 is TGCGCCAGCAGCCAGGATACAAATCAGCCCCAGCATTTT. The V gene is TRBV4-3, the J gene TRBJ1-5; D gene uncertain. This CDR3 spans 13 amino acids. The V gene lost 3 bases and the J gene lost 4 bases, with 7 bases spanning the gap. CDR1 is LGHNA, CDR2 YSLEER, per germline.